The next 18 T cell receptor beta chains were all read from a single sample in a study of blood T cell repertoires in COVID-19. TCRdb keeps only in-frame clones here, not all; method: immunoSEQ multiplex PCR. Of 70,000 or so clones in the sample, about 92% were seen once. The sample comprised peripheral blood. These receptors were collected from a human donor in a cohort sampled during active COVID-19.

The chain recombines TRBV3-1 (or the pseudogene TRBV3-2) with TRBJ1-1; tentatively, D is TRBD1 (6 bases). This CDR3 region has 15 residues. Trimming left V 2 bases short and J 2 bases short, with 12 bases between. Germline V CDR1 and CDR2: LGHDT, YNNKEL (reference sequence). CDR3 sequence reads: CASSQLGASNTEAFF. For the CDR3, the DNA is TGTGCCAGCAGCCAATTGGGGGCTTCTAACACTGAAGCTTTCTTT.

The rearrangement links TRBV7-2 to TRBJ1-1, with 8 bases that match TRBD1. The CDR3 contains 16 residues. In germline, CDR1 is SGHTA, CDR2 FQGNSA. Unmatched junction bases numbered 9, after V lost 5 bases and J lost 1 base. In nucleotides, the CDR3 is TGTGCCAGCAGCAAACAGGGGGGACACACGAACACTGAAGCTTTCTTT. Its translation: CASSKQGGHTNTEAFF. The full variable domain, in which reference TRBV7-2 and TRBJ1-1 provide the parts outside the CDR3, is GAGVSQSPSNKVTEKGKDVELRCDPISGHTALYWYRQSLGQGLEFLIYFQGNSAPDKSGLPSDRFSAERTGGSVSTLTIQRTQQEDSAVYLCASSKQGGHTNTEAFFGQGTRLTVV.

The V call is TRBV5-1, the J call TRBJ2-3, with TRBD2 matching 15 bases. V was clipped by 4 bases and J by 6 bases; unmatched bases: 6. The V gene's germline CDR1 is SGHRS and CDR2 YFSETQ. The CDR3 extends over 16 amino acids. The CDR3 bases are TGCGCCAGCAGCCCTAGGACTAGCGGGAGGGGTGATACGCAGTATTTT. It yields the protein CASSPRTSGRGDTQYF.

A single count supports this clone. V gene TRBV28 combines with J gene TRBJ2-3; the D is unclear. The germline V gene encodes CDR1 MDHEN and CDR2 SYDVKM. V lost 4 bases and J 6 bases, leaving 8 bases between the germline ends. The CDR3 is made up of 12 amino acids. For the CDR3, the DNA is TGTGCCAGCAGTTCCCTAGAGGATACGCAGTATTTT. Protein sequence: CASSSLEDTQYF.

This rearrangement joins TRBV20-1 to TRBJ2-1; 8 bases align to TRBD2. This CDR3 is 11 amino acids long. Unmatched junction bases numbered 11, after V lost 7 bases and J lost 15 bases. Germline V gene lookup returns CDR1 DFQATT and CDR2 SNEGSKA (reference sequence). The DNA of the CDR3 is TGCAGTGTTCTAAGAGCGGGAGCCGGGTTCTTC. It translates to CSVLRAGAGFF.

V is TRBV12-3 or TRBV12-4 and J is TRBJ2-5, with D unresolved. The V end was cut by 2 bases, the J end by 1 base, with 5 bases between. The CDR3 covers 13 residues. The CDR3 here is CASSLQSQETQYF. As DNA, the CDR3 is TGTGCCAGCAGTTTACAGTCCCAAGAGACCCAGTACTTC.

This clone appeared a few times. The chain combines TRBV21-1 with TRBJ1-2. TRBV21-1 is designated a pseudogene. This CDR3 is built from 14 residues. The DNA of the CDR3 is TGTGCCAGCAGCAGGAGGAAGTTCGACTATGGCTACACCTTC. Its translation is CASSRRKFDYGYTF.

This chain joins TRBV4-1 and TRBJ2-7; D perhaps matches TRBD2 (6 bases). This CDR3 has 14 residues. Trimming shortened V by 4 bases and J by 3 bases, and 13 bases separated the two germline ends. The germline CDR1 and CDR2 sequences are MGHRA and YSYEKL. DNA of the CDR3: TGCGCCAGCAGCCCGGGACTGGGGAACTACGAGCAGTACTTC. As protein: CASSPGLGNYEQYF.

This clone was observed a single time. The rearrangement links TRBV6-2 or TRBV6-3 to TRBJ2-2; 10 nucleotides line up with TRBD2. V gave up 5 bases and J gave up 8 bases; unmatched junction bases: 8. Germline lookup yields CDR1 MNHEY and CDR2 SVGEGT. The CDR3 spans 15 residues. The CDR3 coding sequence is TGTGCCAGCAGTCTAGCGGGGGCAGCGTCGGGGGAGCTGTTTTTT. Amino acids: CASSLAGAASGELFF.

This clone was seen a single time. The V call is TRBV21-1, the J call TRBJ2-3; the table's D call TRBD2 went unverified against the DNA. TRBV21-1 counts as a pseudogene. The CDR3 sequence is 16 residues long. The CDR3 loop is CASSELAGERVDTQYF. Here the CDR3 DNA reads TGTGCCAGCAGCGAACTAGCGGGAGAGCGAGTAGATACGCAGTATTTT.

The chain employs TRBV11-2 and TRBJ2-1, with a weak D call TRBD2 (6 bases). The germline gives CDR1 SGHAT, CDR2 FQNNGV. The CDR3 has 16 amino acids. Trimming pared 2 bases from V and 4 bases from J, leaving 15 bases between. The CDR3 reads CASSLYGSRPYNEQFF. The DNA of the CDR3 is TGTGCCAGCAGCTTATACGGGAGCCGCCCTTACAATGAGCAGTTCTTC.

The rearrangement joins TRBV19 to TRBJ2-7; a possible D gene is TRBD1 (5 bases). Germline V gene data show CDR1 as LNHDA and CDR2 as SQIVND (reference sequence). This CDR3 has 14 amino acids. The germline V and J ends were trimmed by 5 bases and 2 bases, with 13 bases remaining between them. The CDR3 region has the DNA TGTGCCAGTAGTCTCACGACAGATACCTACGAGCAGTACTTC. This codes for CASSLTTDTYEQYF.

This chain connects TRBV19 to TRBJ1-1; D remains ambiguous. This CDR3 contains 15 residues. V was clipped by 1 base and J by 5 bases, with 14 bases between them. Germline-derived CDR1 and CDR2 are LNHDA and SQIVND (reference sequence). CDR3 DNA sequence: TGTGCCAGTAGTATAGGGTCGGGCGGGAGAACTGAAGCTTTCTTT. Encoded protein: CASSIGSGGRTEAFF.

The chain is built from TRBV19 and TRBJ2-1, with 8 positions matching TRBD2. The CDR3 has 15 amino acids. Germline CDR1 is LNHDA and CDR2 is SQIVND (reference sequence). The ends lost 3 bases at V and 0 bases at J; junction bases unmatched: 1. The CDR3 DNA reads TGTGCCAGTAGTATCAGCGGGAGCTCCTACAATGAGCAGTTCTTC. Translation: CASSISGSSYNEQFF.

This clone was picked up one time. The rearrangement joins TRBV5-4 to TRBJ2-1; 9 bases are a match to TRBD2. Unmatched junction bases numbered 3, after V lost 2 bases and J lost 0 bases. This CDR3 region has 16 residues. Per the germline V gene, CDR1 is SGHNT and CDR2 is YYREEE (reference sequence). CDR3 in amino acids: CASSFLAGSSYNEQFF. CDR3 DNA: TGTGCCAGCAGCTTCCTAGCGGGGAGCTCCTACAATGAGCAGTTCTTC.

Turning to this clone: A junction boundary mismatches the germline segment, possibly from a read error. V and J are TRBV7-7 and TRBJ1-3, with D maybe TRBD1 (6 bases). Germline V gives CDR1 SSHAT, CDR2 FNYEAQ (reference sequence). This CDR3 is built from 15 residues. The CDR3 spells CASSPAGASGNTIYF. The CDR3 region has the DNA TGTGCTAGCAGCCCCGCGGGGGCTAGTGGAAACACCATATATTTT.

The chain is built from TRBV7-9 and TRBJ2-7, with TRBD2 identical over 10 bases. The CDR3 runs 15 residues. The germline gives CDR1 SEHNR, CDR2 FQNEAQ (reference sequence). Trimming removed 5 bases from V and 4 bases from J; junction bases left unmatched: 8. The CDR3 DNA reads as TGTGCCAGCAGCCTGAGGACTAGCGGAGTTTACGAGCAGTACTTC. This codes for CASSLRTSGVYEQYF.

This clone is classed as large. As DNA, the CDR3 is TGTGCCAGCTCACCAGGGCGGGGGCTCCAAGGCTACACCTTC. This codes for CASSPGRGLQGYTF. The gene calls are TRBV18 and TRBJ1-2; D is perhaps TRBD1 (6 bases). CDR3 length: 14 residues. Germline V lookup: CDR1 KGHSH, CDR2 LQKENI. Trimming stripped 2 bases from V and 8 bases from J, with 15 bases between.